The 21 T cell receptor beta chains in this list originate from one sample, sequenced in a study of T cells in Graves' hyperthyroidism and ophthalmopathy. RNA transcripts gave rise to amplified TCR beta CDR3 regions. TCR CDR3 regions were first amplified by RT-PCR with HTBI primers. TCRdb analysed the multiplex PCR reads with MiXCR anew, one entry per CDR3 protein. The table has 530,000 or so distinct CDR3 sequences, 15% to 20% seen once. Sample: blood. The receptors were gathered from a woman between 18 and 29 years old with Graves' ophthalmopathy.

In its sample, this clonotype was seen many times. The CDR3, as DNA: TGTGCCAGCAGTTTGGGGGACAGGGTCTTCTATGGCTACACCTTC. It yields the protein CASSLGDRVFYGYTF. J is TRBJ1-2 and V is TRBV28; 9 positions agree with TRBD1. V shed 3 bases, J shed 4 bases, and the junction held 6 bases outside the gene matches. This CDR3 contains 15 residues. Germline-derived CDR1 and CDR2 are MDHEN and SYDVKM.

This clonotype has a count of ten or more. The rearrangement joins TRBV27 to TRBJ2-3; 11 bases are shared with TRBD2. CDR1 is MNHEY and CDR2 is SMNVEV in the germline V gene (reference sequence). V lost 2 bases and J lost 5; bases outside the gene matches: 18. This CDR3 contains 20 residues. The CDR3 DNA reads TGTGCCAGCAGTTTAAAGGGGGGGCTGGGGCTAGCGGGGGGATTAGATACGCAGTATTTT. Its protein product is CASSLKGGLGLAGGLDTQYF.

J is TRBJ1-2 and V is TRBV6-1; no firm D call. CDR1 MNHNS and CDR2 SASEGT come from the germline V gene. The V and J ends lost 7 bases and 6 bases respectively, with 15 bases between them. This CDR3 contains 13 residues. The DNA of the CDR3 is TGTGCCAGCATTACCCGGGGAGAGGATGGCTACACCTTC. Translated, it gives CASITRGEDGYTF.

This clonotype was detected only a few times. This chain joins TRBV24-1 and TRBJ2-3, with 11 bases lining up with TRBD2. CDR1 and CDR2 (germline): KGHDR, SFDVKD. The CDR3 length is 18 residues. V shed 3 bases and J 6 bases; nucleotides not matched to a gene: 13. This chain's CDR3 is CATSDPSPSGGNTDTQYF. In DNA form, the CDR3 reads TGTGCCACCAGTGATCCCTCCCCTAGCGGGGGGAACACGGATACGCAGTATTTT.

This clonotype has only a few counts. J is TRBJ1-4 and V is TRBV3-1; no firm D call. This CDR3 is 14 amino acids long. Germline-derived CDR1 and CDR2 are LGHDT and YNNKEL (reference sequence). V lost 4 bases to trimming and J lost 6 bases, with 12 bases between them. CDR3 bases: TGTGCCAGCAGCCCTACTAACACCCATGAAAAACTGTTTTTT. This codes for CASSPTNTHEKLFF.

CDR3 in DNA: TGTGCCAGCAGCCAACAGACTAGCGGGGGTTACGAGCAGTACTTC. Its translation: CASSQQTSGGYEQYF. The chain employs TRBV3-1 and TRBJ2-7; 12 nucleotides line up with TRBD2. The V segment lost 2 bases and the J segment 4 bases; nucleotides outside the gene matches: 3. The CDR3 extends over 15 amino acids. Germline V CDR1 and CDR2: LGHDT, YNNKEL (reference sequence).

In the case of this clonotype: One base away lies a much larger clone, so this may be a sequencing read error. In nucleotides, the CDR3 is TGCAGAGCCCCCGACAAGGGGGGTTCCTACGAGCAGTACTTC. Translation: CRAPDKGGSYEQYF. The chain joins TRBV20-1 to TRBJ2-7, with D possibly being TRBD1 or TRBD2 (6 bases each). CDR3 size: 14 residues. Germline values: CDR1 DFQATT, CDR2 SNEGSKA (reference sequence).

The V call is TRBV20-1, the J call TRBJ2-7, with 7 positions matching TRBD2. CDR3 length equals 13 residues. Germline CDR1 and CDR2: DFQATT and SNEGSKA (reference sequence). V lost 2 bases to trimming and J lost 2 bases; unmatched junction nucleotides: 3. DNA of the CDR3: TGCAGTGCTAGAAGCGGGAACACCTACGAGCAGTACTTC. This codes for CSARSGNTYEQYF.

This clonotype was recorded a few times. The gene calls are TRBV7-9 and TRBJ2-7; 8 nucleotides agree with TRBD1. Germline V gene lookup returns CDR1 SEHNR and CDR2 FQNEAQ (reference sequence). V was clipped by 4 bases and J by 5 bases; unmatched bases: 10. This CDR3 comprises 15 residues. This chain's CDR3 is CASSSRDRNWDEQYF. As DNA, the CDR3 is TGTGCCAGCAGCTCCCGGGACAGGAACTGGGACGAGCAGTACTTC.

This clonotype was found a few times. CDR3 nucleotides: TGTGCCAGCCTGCCCTTAACTCCATGGGCAGAAAATCAGCCCCAGCATTTT. This translates into CASLPLTPWAENQPQHF. V gene TRBV28 combines with J gene TRBJ1-5; D ambiguous. Germline V lookup: CDR1 MDHEN, CDR2 SYDVKM. Deletions cut 8 bases from V and 4 bases from J, with 24 bases between. The CDR3 contains 17 residues.

This clonotype was picked up many times. DNA for the CDR3: TGTGCCAGCAGCCTATTGACAGGCACAGATACGCAGTATTTT. Protein: CASSLLTGTDTQYF. The V call is TRBV11-2, the J call TRBJ2-3; D possibly corresponds to TRBD1 (5 bases). The CDR3 has 14 amino acids. From germline, CDR1 is SGHAT and CDR2 FQNNGV. V lost 5 bases and J lost 1, with 10 bases in between.

The chain recombines TRBV20-1 with TRBJ2-7; D possibly corresponds to TRBD1 (6 bases). CDR3 length: 13 amino acids. Germline V gene lookup returns CDR1 DFQATT and CDR2 SNEGSKA (reference sequence). Trimming took off 6 bases at V and 4 bases at J, with 16 bases between the two ends. The CDR3 bases are TGCAGTGCCGCGGACAGTCCGGGGTACGAGCAGTACTTC. This codes for CSAADSPGYEQYF.

This clonotype came up many times. The chain is built from TRBV28 and TRBJ2-5, with 14 bases aligning to TRBD2. J gave up 5 bases and V 4 bases, and 6 bases lay outside the gene matches. CDR3 length: 16 amino acids. Germline V lookup: CDR1 MDHEN, CDR2 SYDVKM. CDR3: CASSYPWTSGRETQYF. CDR3 coding DNA: TGTGCCAGCAGTTACCCCTGGACTAGCGGGAGGGAGACCCAGTACTTC.

This clonotype was found many times. The chain combines TRBV4-3 with TRBJ1-2, with D possibly matching TRBD1 (6 bases). Germline V gene lookup returns CDR1 LGHNA and CDR2 YSLEER. Trimming pared 1 base from V and 8 bases from J, leaving 11 bases between. This CDR3 is built from 13 residues. The CDR3 DNA reads TGCGCCAGCAGCCAAGGTGGGGGGGCAGGCTACACCTTC. Amino acid sequence: CASSQGGGAGYTF.

This clonotype occurred many times. This sequence joins TRBV27 and TRBJ1-1; D uncertain. The V end was cut by 4 bases, the J end by 3 bases, with 6 bases between. The CDR3 runs to 12 residues. CDR1 and CDR2 from the germline V gene are MNHEY and SMNVEV (reference sequence). This CDR3 reads CASSSRDTEAFF. The CDR3, as DNA: TGTGCCAGCAGTTCCCGGGACACTGAAGCTTTCTTT.

This clonotype was counted ten times or more. The CDR3 sequence is CSARTVTYEQYF. The CDR3 bases are TGCAGTGCTAGGACCGTTACCTACGAGCAGTACTTC. J is TRBJ2-7 and V is TRBV20-1; D ambiguous. Germline CDR1 reads DFQATT; CDR2 reads SNEGSKA (reference sequence). CDR3 length: 12 residues. V dropped 3 bases and J dropped 2 bases, with 8 bases sitting between them.

The chain couples TRBV16 to TRBJ2-1, with D maybe TRBD1 (5 bases). The CDR3 is 14 residues long. CDR1 and CDR2 (germline): KGHSY, FQNENV. V dropped 2 bases and J dropped 14 bases, with 19 bases sitting between them. The CDR3 is CASSQILQAGLEFF. CDR3 coding DNA: TGTGCCAGCAGCCAAATCTTACAGGCTGGGTTGGAGTTCTTC.

This clonotype was detected only a few times. The genes are TRBV4-2 and TRBJ2-7, with D tentatively TRBD2 (5 bases). V lost 5 bases and J 0 bases, leaving 14 bases between the germline ends. Per the germline V gene, CDR1 is LGHNA and CDR2 is YNFKEQ. The CDR3 length is 15 residues. This CDR3 reads CASSDADGNSYEQYF. The CDR3 region has the DNA TGTGCCAGCAGCGACGCGGACGGGAACTCCTACGAGCAGTACTTC.

This clonotype was found many times. The chain carries TRBV27 and TRBJ1-1; tentative D call: TRBD1 (5 bases). Trimming left V 5 bases short and J 2 bases short, with 15 bases between. Per the germline V gene, CDR1 is MNHEY and CDR2 is SMNVEV (reference sequence). This CDR3 comprises 15 residues. CDR3 nucleotide sequence: TGTGCCAGCAGTCCCCACCCGACAGATAACACTGAAGCTTTCTTT. Its protein is CASSPHPTDNTEAFF.

This clonotype occurred many times. The rearrangement links TRBV7-9 to TRBJ2-1, with D unresolved. Per the germline V gene, CDR1 is SEHNR and CDR2 is FQNEAQ (reference sequence). Trimming cost V 0 bases and J 8 bases, with 5 bases left between them. This CDR3 has 12 amino acids. CDR3 sequence reads: CASSLAVDEQFF. The CDR3 DNA reads TGTGCCAGCAGCTTAGCGGTCGATGAGCAGTTCTTC. The whole variable domain, filled in from reference TRBV7-9 and TRBJ2-1, reads DTGVSQNPRHKITKRGQNVTFRCDPISEHNRLYWYRQTLGQGPEFLTYFQNEAQLEKSRLLSDRFSAERPKGSFSTLEIQRTEQGDSAMYLCASSLAVDEQFFGPGTRLTVL.

In its sample, this clonotype was seen many times. The rearrangement uses TRBV27 and TRBJ1-5; 7 bases match TRBD1. Germline CDR1 reads MNHEY; CDR2 reads SMNVEV (reference sequence). The length of the CDR3 is 14 residues. The V and J ends lost 5 bases and 3 bases, in that order; junction bases with no gene match: 4. CDR3 region: CASSQTGFNQPQHF. The CDR3 coding sequence is TGTGCCAGCAGTCAGACAGGGTTCAATCAGCCCCAGCATTTT.